Below are 9 T cell receptor delta chains sequenced from a single sample in a study of gamma-delta T cells after stem cell transplantation. TCRdb re-identified clones in the RT-PCR reads via CATT. The data contain over a thousand delta-chain clones, roughly 2% of them singletons. The sequenced sample was gamma-delta T cells. The source of these receptors is a human donor. It is not recorded whose cells these are; they may come from a transplant donor.

This clone ranks as medium-sized. This likely reflects a read error, since a far larger clone is one base away. The V call is TRDV2, the J call TRDJ1; the match to TRDD3 covers 9 bases. This CDR3 contains 19 residues. V was clipped by 0 bases and J by 0 bases; unmatched bases: 13. Germline assignment: CDR1 GEAIGNYY and CDR2 EKD. CDR3 coding DNA: TGTGCCTGTGACACCGCTAGCCTGGGGGATCGGGAGGACACCGATAAACTCATCTTT. Protein sequence: CACDTASLGDREDTDKLIF.

This clone was detected a few times. The protein recorded in TCRdb matches a much larger clone and deviates from this DNA's translation at residue 4, suggesting a read error; the protein here is obtained by translating the DNA. This chain links TRDV1 with TRDJ1, with 10 nucleotides matching TRDD3. There are 20 residues in the CDR3. Germline CDR1 TSWWSYY, CDR2 QGS. CDR3 protein: CALEELLPSYWGIMSDKLIF. The CDR3 DNA reads TGTGCTCTTGAGGAACTCCTTCCGTCGTACTGGGGGATCATGTCGGATAAACTCATCTTT.

A few counts support this clone. The protein held in TCRdb is that of a much larger clone and does not match this DNA's translation at residue 5, likely because of a read error; the protein shown is translated from the DNA. This chain uses TRDV2 with TRDJ1; D is uncertain. Per the germline V gene, CDR1 is GEAIGNYY and CDR2 is EKD. V lost 3 bases to trimming and J lost 10 bases, with 23 bases between them. There are 15 residues in the CDR3. The CDR3 DNA reads as TGTGCCTGTGACGCCGTATATAATTCGGGTGCTCGACTCATCTTT. Translation gives CACDAVYNSGARLIF.

This clone is labeled medium-sized. This is likely an artifact of a read error, given a far larger clone one base away. The chain combines TRDV2 with TRDJ2, with 7 bases fitting TRDD3. The J segment lost 0 bases and the V segment lost 3 bases, leaving 12 bases of the junction unmatched. Germline CDR1 GEAIGNYY, CDR2 EKD. The CDR3 is made up of 18 amino acids. CDR3 DNA sequence: TGTGCCTGTGACGCTCTGGGGGCCACCCCCTCTTTGACAGCACAACTCTTCTTT. It codes for CACDALGATPSLTAQLFF.

In regard to this clone: At one end the junction does not follow the germline gene, possibly because of a read error. This CDR3 is also generated by other DNA sequences in the sample. This chain connects TRDV2 to TRDJ1; 7 positions match TRDD3. CDR1 GEAIGNYY and CDR2 EKD come from the germline V gene. The CDR3 sequence is 26 residues long. The CDR3 region has the DNA TGTGCCTATGACCACACTCTCCCTACTTTCGGGGCAAGTCCTGGGGATAAAGGCCTTGGCACCGATAAACTCATCTTT. It translates to CAYDHTLPTFGASPGDKGLGTDKLIF.

For this clone: A far larger clone is off by one base, so a read error is likely. Distinct nucleotide sequences in the sample also encode this CDR3. V is TRDV1 and J is TRDJ3; TRDD3 agrees at 13 bases. The V gene's germline CDR1 is TSWWSYY and CDR2 QGS. The CDR3 sequence is 25 residues long. The CDR3 sequence is CALGEGVRLGNYWGIRSWDTRQMFF. In DNA form, the CDR3 reads TGTGCTCTTGGGGAAGGAGTTCGCCTAGGGAATTACTGGGGGATACGCTCCTGGGACACCCGACAGATGTTTTTT.

This clone is medium-sized by share. A far larger clone is one base from this, pointing to a likely read error. The rearrangement uses TRDV2 and TRDJ1, with 8 bases lining up with TRDD3. Germline CDR1 is GEAIGNYY and CDR2 is EKD. After removal of 3 bases from V and 0 bases from J, the junction contained 11 bases not matched to a gene. This CDR3 has 17 residues. The CDR3 DNA reads TGTGCCTGTGACCCCGTGGGGGATGCGACCCACACCGATAAACTCATCTTT. This translates into CACDPVGDATHTDKLIF.

Comment on this clone: TCRdb attributes to this sequence the protein of a much larger clone, which differs from the DNA translation at residue 6; a read error is likely, and the protein displayed is translated from the DNA. V and J are TRDV2 and TRDJ1; 13 bases are shared with TRDD3. The CDR3 has 17 amino acids. Germline lookup yields CDR1 GEAIGNYY and CDR2 EKD. With 4 bases clipped from V and 2 bases from J, the junction kept 9 bases outside the gene matches. The CDR3 nucleotides read TGTGCCTGTGAAAGACGCGTACTGGGGGATACGACCGATAAACTCATCTTT. Its protein product is CACERRVLGDTTDKLIF.

By proportion, this clone is medium-sized. A far larger clone lies a single base away; this is likely a read error. Other DNA sequences in the same sample also yield this CDR3. The chain has TRDV2 and TRDJ1, with TRDD3 matching over 8 bases. Germline loops: CDR1 GEAIGNYY, CDR2 EKD. V shed 0 bases, J shed 0 bases, and the junction held 14 bases outside the gene matches. This CDR3 has 19 residues. The CDR3 loop reads CACDTVSLGDREDTDKLIF. The CDR3 DNA reads as TGTGCCTGTGACACCGTTAGCCTGGGGGACCGGGAGGACACCGATAAACTCATCTTT.